Below, 27 T cell receptor beta chains from the same sample are listed, as sequenced in a study of shared clonotypes between healthy human individuals. Some clones are missing from TCRdb's copy, which holds only in-frame ones; the method was immunoSEQ multiplex PCR. The sample lists roughly 2.5 million clones; more than 80% were seen once. The sample comprised naive CD4+ T cells sorted from blood. As for subset: CD45RA+ positively selected. All receptors derive from a man between 18 and 29 years old in good health.

The V and J genes are TRBV7-9 and TRBJ2-5; a weak D match, TRBD1 (7 bases). V lost 5 bases, J lost 1 base, and 14 bases lay in between. This CDR3 has 15 amino acids. Germline V gene data show CDR1 as SEHNR and CDR2 as FQNEAQ (reference sequence). The CDR3 DNA is TGTGCCAGCAGCCGCCGCGGGACAGCCCAAGAGACCCAGTACTTC. Its translation: CASSRRGTAQETQYF. The complete variable domain, with remaining parts taken from reference TRBV7-9 and TRBJ2-5, reads DTGVSQNPRHKITKRGQNVTFRCDPISEHNRLYWYRQTLGQGPEFLTYFQNEAQLEKSRLLSDRFSAERPKGSFSTLEIQRTEQGDSAMYLCASSRRGTAQETQYFGPGTRLLVL.

The chain recombines TRBV19 with TRBJ2-7, with TRBD2 matching 7 bases. Trimming cost V 0 bases and J 2 bases; bases outside gene matches: 4. The CDR3 spans 15 residues. Germline assignment: CDR1 LNHDA and CDR2 SQIVND (reference sequence). The CDR3: CASSIDRLAAYEQYF. CDR3 in DNA: TGTGCCAGTAGTATAGATCGGCTAGCGGCCTACGAGCAGTACTTC.

Of note for this clone: The same CDR3 arises from other DNA sequences in this sample as well. The rearrangement links TRBV5-1 to TRBJ2-5, with TRBD2 matching 8 bases. Per the germline V gene, CDR1 is SGHRS and CDR2 is YFSETQ. With 4 bases clipped from V and 1 base from J, the junction kept 3 bases outside the gene matches. There are 14 residues in the CDR3. CDR3 nucleotides: TGCGCCAGCAGCGTAGGGACTAGCCAAGAGACCCAGTACTTC. It codes for CASSVGTSQETQYF.

The chain combines TRBV9 with TRBJ2-5, with TRBD2 identical over 7 bases. The CDR3 extends over 14 amino acids. With V trimmed by 4 bases and J by 1 base, 4 bases remained unmatched. Germline V gene data show CDR1 as SGDLS and CDR2 as YYNGEE. The CDR3 loop reads CASSTGLFQETQYF. DNA of the CDR3: TGTGCCAGCAGCACGGGACTATTCCAAGAGACCCAGTACTTC. The variable domain in full, completed from reference TRBV9 and TRBJ2-5, reads DSGVTQTPKHLITATGQRVTLRCSPRSGDLSVYWYQQSLDQGLQFLIQYYNGEERAKGNILERFSAQQFPDLHSELNLSSLELGDSALYFCASSTGLFQETQYFGPGTRLLVL.

The chain has TRBV2 and TRBJ2-7; TRBD1 aligns across 11 bases. Germline CDR1 reads SNHLY; CDR2 reads FYNNEI. This CDR3 spans 14 amino acids. V gave up 6 bases and J gave up 6 bases; unmatched junction bases: 7. CDR3 nucleotides: TGTGCCAGCAGGCCGGGACAGGGGGTATCCGAGCAGTACTTC. Translation: CASRPGQGVSEQYF.

The chain carries TRBV7-9 and TRBJ1-1, with a possible D match to TRBD1 (5 bases). Trimming pared 2 bases from V and 2 bases from J, leaving 12 bases between. Looked up from germline, CDR1 is SEHNR and CDR2 is FQNEAQ (reference sequence). CDR3 length: 15 residues. The CDR3 coding sequence is TGTGCCAGCAGCTTAATGGGGCAGGGAAACACTGAAGCTTTCTTT. Translating it yields CASSLMGQGNTEAFF.

This clone was counted between two and nine times. The chain has TRBV10-2 and TRBJ1-1; TRBD1 might be the D (6 bases). Germline loops: CDR1 WSHSY, CDR2 SAAADI. The CDR3 is made up of 14 amino acids. V was cut by 3 bases and J by 5 bases, with 13 bases left in between. In DNA, the CDR3 is TGCGCCAGCAGTGACGGCAGGGGTAGAACTGAAGCTTTCTTT. Translating gives CASSDGRGRTEAFF.

The V gene is TRBV7-2, the J gene TRBJ2-5; 9 bases are shared with TRBD2. The J segment lost 1 base and the V segment lost 6 bases, leaving 0 bases of the junction unmatched. Looked up from germline, CDR1 is SGHTA and CDR2 is FQGNSA. The CDR3 sequence is 13 residues long. CDR3 protein: CASRAGGQETQYF. CDR3 bases: TGTGCCAGCAGAGCGGGAGGCCAAGAGACCCAGTACTTC. The whole variable domain, filled in from reference TRBV7-2 and TRBJ2-5, reads GAGVSQSPSNKVTEKGKDVELRCDPISGHTALYWYRQSLGQGLEFLIYFQGNSAPDKSGLPSDRFSAERTGGSVSTLTIQRTQQEDSAVYLCASRAGGQETQYFGPGTRLLVL.

The sample holds one count of this clone. CDR3 sequence: CASREPGRLSSYNEQFF. CDR3 coding DNA: TGTGCCAGCAGAGAGCCGGGACGACTGAGCTCCTACAATGAGCAGTTCTTC. The chain couples TRBV11-2 to TRBJ2-1; either TRBD1 or TRBD2 may supply D (5 bases each). The V end was cut by 6 bases, the J end by 0 bases, with 18 bases between. The CDR3 spans 17 residues. Germline assignment: CDR1 SGHAT and CDR2 FQNNGV.

This rearrangement joins TRBV7-8 to TRBJ1-3; D is unclear. CDR1 and CDR2 from the germline V gene are SGHVS and FQNEAQ. CDR3 length: 14 amino acids. V lost 2 bases to trimming and J lost 0 bases, with 5 bases between them. CDR3 nucleotides: TGTGCCAGCAGCTTAATCGGCTCTGGAAACACCATATATTTT. This encodes CASSLIGSGNTIYF.

This chain connects TRBV29-1 to TRBJ1-1, with D hard to call. The CDR3 extends over 11 amino acids. V shed 5 bases and J shed 4 bases, with 8 bases lying between them. Germline V CDR1 and CDR2: SQVTM, ANQGSEA. CDR3 coding DNA: TGCAGCGTTAGGACGAGCACTGAAGCTTTCTTT. Translating gives CSVRTSTEAFF.

The chain recombines TRBV5-6 with TRBJ1-2; D is ambiguous. Trimming stripped 5 bases from V and 2 bases from J, with 10 bases between. Germline CDR1 reads SGHDT; CDR2 reads YYEEEE. This CDR3 is built from 13 residues. CDR3 in DNA: TGTGCCAGCAGACCCCCGGCGAACTATGGCTACACCTTC. Encoded protein: CASRPPANYGYTF.

In DNA, the CDR3 is TGTGCCAGCAGTGAAGCGCAAGCCGGGCTAGCGGGGAAAGATACGCAGTATTTT. Encoded protein: CASSEAQAGLAGKDTQYF. The V call is TRBV6-1, the J call TRBJ2-3; 9 bases align to TRBD2. CDR3 length: 18 residues. Per the germline V gene, CDR1 is MNHNS and CDR2 is SASEGT. Trimming cost V 0 bases and J 5 bases; bases outside gene matches: 12.

Here the CDR3 DNA reads TGTGCCAGCAGTGACCCAAGGACAGGGGGAAACACCTTC. Amino acids: CASSDPRTGGNTF. The gene calls are TRBV2 and TRBJ1-2; 10 nucleotides align to TRBD1. After removal of 3 bases from V and 12 bases from J, the junction contained 7 bases not matched to a gene. The CDR3 has 13 residues. Germline values: CDR1 SNHLY, CDR2 FYNNEI.

The chain has TRBV6-1 and TRBJ2-3; D is ambiguous. The CDR3 runs 14 residues. Germline CDR1 reads MNHNS; CDR2 reads SASEGT. With 5 bases removed from V and 0 bases from J, the gap between germline ends came to 9 bases. The CDR3 DNA sequence: TGTGCCAGCAGTCCCCGCACAAGCACAGATACGCAGTATTTT. It codes for CASSPRTSTDTQYF.

Remarks on this clone: At the DNA level, this CDR3 is encoded by other sequences in the same sample as well. This chain connects TRBV18 to TRBJ2-5; a possible D gene is TRBD1 (6 bases). V lost 3 bases and J 1 base, leaving 9 bases between the germline ends. CDR1 is KGHSH, CDR2 LQKENI, per germline. The CDR3 is made up of 14 amino acids. The CDR3 reads CASSPQGSQETQYF. The CDR3 DNA is TGTGCCAGCTCACCTCAGGGGAGCCAAGAGACCCAGTACTTC.

CDR3 sequence reads: CAWSGQGMQPQHF. In DNA form, the CDR3 reads TGTGCCTGGAGCGGACAGGGGATGCAGCCCCAGCATTTT. The chain uses TRBV30 and TRBJ1-5; the match to TRBD1 covers 9 bases. CDR3 length: 13 residues. Germline V gene sequence: CDR1 GTSNPN, CDR2 SVGIG (reference sequence). J gave up 7 bases and V 3 bases, and 4 bases lay outside the gene matches.

This clone has a single count. The V gene is TRBV21-1, the J gene TRBJ1-3; TRBD1 was called by the table and not checked on the DNA. TRBV21-1 represents a pseudogene. This CDR3 spans 14 amino acids. This chain's CDR3 is CASSRPGFGNTIYF. In nucleotides, the CDR3 is TGTGCCAGCAGCAGACCAGGGTTCGGAAACACCATATATTTT.

A remark on this clone: The same CDR3 arises from other DNA sequences in this sample as well. The chain uses TRBV28 and TRBJ2-7; D is ambiguous. Deletions cut 2 bases from V and 0 bases from J, with 5 bases between. CDR3 length: 13 residues. CDR1 and CDR2 from the germline V gene are MDHEN and SYDVKM. DNA for the CDR3: TGTGCCAGCAGTTTAGGTAACTCCTACGAGCAGTACTTC. Protein sequence: CASSLGNSYEQYF. The variable domain in full, with the rest retrieved from reference TRBV28 and TRBJ2-7, is DVKVTQSSRYLVKRTGEKVFLECVQDMDHENMFWYRQDPGLGLRLIYFSYDVKMKEKGDIPEGYSVSREKKERFSLILESASTNQTSMYLCASSLGNSYEQYFGPGTRLTVT.

This chain uses TRBV6-1 with TRBJ2-7; D might be TRBD1 (6 bases). The CDR3 consists of 14 residues. CDR1 is MNHNS, CDR2 SASEGT, per germline. Deletions cut 3 bases from V and 3 bases from J, with 12 bases between. In nucleotides, the CDR3 is TGTGCCAGCAGTGATTTTGACAGGAGCTACGAGCAGTACTTC. It translates to CASSDFDRSYEQYF.

The rearrangement links TRBV19 to TRBJ2-7, with 12 bases matching TRBD1. Trimming cost V 6 bases and J 7 bases; bases outside gene matches: 7. Germline V gene sequence: CDR1 LNHDA, CDR2 SQIVND (reference sequence). CDR3 length: 14 residues. The CDR3 sequence: CASSPGTGGWEQYF. The CDR3 DNA is TGTGCCAGTAGCCCTGGGACAGGGGGCTGGGAGCAGTACTTC.

The V gene is TRBV7-2, the J gene TRBJ2-7; D is tentatively TRBD1 or TRBD2 (5 bases each). This CDR3 spans 13 amino acids. The V and J ends lost 5 bases and 10 bases respectively, with 18 bases between them. Germline loops: CDR1 SGHTA, CDR2 FQGNSA. The CDR3 region is CASSAGTVYPQYF. CDR3 bases: TGTGCCAGCAGCGCAGGGACGGTATATCCTCAGTACTTC.

The V gene is TRBV10-2, the J gene TRBJ1-4, with 10 bases matching TRBD1. Trimming at V came to 6 bases and at J to 5 bases, leaving 6 bases not matched to a gene. The CDR3 is 15 residues long. Germline V gene sequence: CDR1 WSHSY, CDR2 SAAADI. The CDR3 here is CASRGQGKGNEKLFF. In DNA form, the CDR3 reads TGCGCCAGCAGGGGACAGGGGAAGGGGAATGAAAAACTGTTTTTT.

This clone came up once. In the same sample, other DNA sequences code for this CDR3. The chain is built from TRBV30 and TRBJ1-6, with D uncertain. Germline CDR1 and CDR2: GTSNPN and SVGIG (reference sequence). V lost 1 base and J 7 bases, leaving 5 bases between the germline ends. This CDR3 region has 12 residues. This CDR3 is CAWSEGNSPLHF. CDR3 bases: TGTGCCTGGAGTGAGGGCAATTCACCCCTCCACTTT.

The chain is built from TRBV2 and TRBJ2-5; perhaps D is TRBD1 or TRBD2 (6 bases each). V was clipped by 5 bases and J by 2 bases, with 15 bases between them. The CDR3 is 15 amino acids. Per the germline V gene, CDR1 is SNHLY and CDR2 is FYNNEI. This CDR3 reads CASSPGAVPQETQYF. CDR3 coding DNA: TGTGCCAGCAGTCCGGGGGCGGTACCGCAAGAGACCCAGTACTTC.

This chain links TRBV30 with TRBJ2-2, with D uncertain. Germline V gene sequence: CDR1 GTSNPN, CDR2 SVGIG (reference sequence). With 4 bases removed from V and 2 bases from J, the gap between germline ends came to 5 bases. CDR3 length equals 12 residues. CDR3 residues: CAWNRNTGELFF. CDR3 coding DNA: TGTGCCTGGAACAGAAACACCGGGGAGCTGTTTTTT. Based on the CDR3 plus reference TRBV30 and TRBJ2-2, the full variable domain is SQTIHQWPATLVQPVGSPLSLECTVEGTSNPNLYWYRQAAGRGLQLLFYSVGIGQISSEVPQNLSASRPQDRQFILSSKKLLLSDSGFYLCAWNRNTGELFFGEGSRLTVL.

The chain links TRBV6-1 to TRBJ1-6; 7 bases fit TRBD1. The germline V gene encodes CDR1 MNHNS and CDR2 SASEGT. This CDR3 is built from 16 residues. Trimming removed 4 bases from V and 6 bases from J; junction bases left unmatched: 9. CDR3 region: CASSGSPTGSNSPLHF. For the CDR3, the DNA is TGTGCCAGCAGTGGGAGCCCGACAGGGAGTAATTCACCCCTCCACTTT.